The 18 T cell receptor beta chains listed next were all sequenced from one sample in a study of identical twins. MiXCR, applied by TCRdb to the 5' RACE reads, yields one record per CDR3 protein. The sample contains approximately 1.8 million distinct CDR3 sequences, around 33% of which appear only once. The sample was cord blood. The receptors stem from a newborn girl in good health.

V and J are TRBV19 and TRBJ2-5, with 8 nucleotides matching TRBD1. The germline CDR1 and CDR2 sequences are LNHDA and SQIVND (reference sequence). There are 14 residues in the CDR3. V shed 5 bases and J 5 bases; nucleotides not matched to a gene: 7. The CDR3 reads CASSSDRDRETQYF. The CDR3 region has the DNA TGTGCCAGTAGTTCCGACCGGGACAGGGAGACCCAGTACTTC.

The gene calls are TRBV6-2 or TRBV6-3 and TRBJ2-5; D might be TRBD2 (7 bases). V was trimmed by 1 base and J by 1 base, leaving 10 bases between them. Germline CDR1 is MNHEY and CDR2 is SVGEGT. The CDR3 loop spans 15 amino acids. The CDR3 sequence: CASSYFRGAQETQYF. The CDR3 DNA sequence: TGTGCCAGCAGTTACTTTCGGGGGGCCCAAGAGACCCAGTACTTC.

This clonotype occurred once. The CDR3: CASSWGGTGGNQPQHF. The CDR3 bases are TGTGCCAGCAGTTGGGGTGGGACAGGGGGCAATCAGCCCCAGCATTTT. The rearrangement joins TRBV28 to TRBJ1-5; 10 positions match TRBD1. Germline CDR1 MDHEN, CDR2 SYDVKM. V shed 4 bases, J shed 2 bases, and the junction held 5 bases outside the gene matches. This CDR3 is 16 amino acids long.

Only one count was recorded for this clonotype. The rearrangement links TRBV20-1 to TRBJ2-1; TRBD1 matches 7 bases. The CDR3 contains 13 residues. J lost 10 bases, V lost 5 bases, and 11 bases had no gene match. Germline CDR1 and CDR2: DFQATT and SNEGSKA (reference sequence). The CDR3 DNA follows: TGCAGTGCTCCCCGACAGGGTGGTAACGAGCAGTTCTTC. This sequence encodes CSAPRQGGNEQFF.

This clonotype was found many times. This rearrangement joins TRBV10-3 to TRBJ2-3; a possible D gene is TRBD2 (5 bases). V lost 3 bases and J lost 2, with 12 bases in between. CDR3 length: 15 amino acids. Looked up from germline, CDR1 is ENHRY and CDR2 is SYGVKD. The DNA of the CDR3 is TGTGCCATCAGTGACGGCGGGCGCTCCACAGATACGCAGTATTTT. Its translation is CAISDGGRSTDTQYF.

The genes are TRBV16 and TRBJ2-6; no firm D call. The CDR3 sequence is 16 residues long. Germline CDR1 KGHSY, CDR2 FQNENV. The ends were cut back, 3 bases at V and 0 bases at J, with 9 bases in the middle. The CDR3 spells CASSHSPSSGANVLTF. The CDR3 nucleotides are TGTGCCAGCAGCCACAGTCCCAGCTCTGGGGCCAACGTCCTGACTTTC.

This clonotype was seen a few times. This sequence joins TRBV27 and TRBJ2-7; TRBD1 aligns across 7 bases. V gave up 8 bases and J gave up 1 base; unmatched junction bases: 11. The CDR3 is made up of 15 amino acids. CDR1 is MNHEY, CDR2 SMNVEV, per germline (reference sequence). The DNA of the CDR3 is TGTGCCAGCTGTGCTACAGGGGTTCCGTCCTACGAGCAGTACTTC. This sequence encodes CASCATGVPSYEQYF.

This sequence joins TRBV12-3 or TRBV12-4 and TRBJ2-1, with 7 bases fitting TRBD2. The CDR3 has 15 residues. V shed 7 bases and J 3 bases; nucleotides not matched to a gene: 9. CDR3 bases: TGTGCCAGCACCCCGAGCGGGAAAATCTACAATGAGCAGTTCTTC. Protein sequence: CASTPSGKIYNEQFF.

The table lists this clonotype with a count of one. V usage is TRBV20-1 and J usage is TRBJ2-1, with D perhaps TRBD1 or TRBD2 (5 bases each). The germline V and J ends were trimmed by 3 bases and 0 bases, with 15 bases remaining between them. The germline V gene encodes CDR1 DFQATT and CDR2 SNEGSKA (reference sequence). This CDR3 comprises 16 residues. CDR3 in amino acids: CSASRVGTGSYNEQFF. The CDR3 nucleotides read TGCAGTGCTAGTAGGGTCGGGACGGGCTCCTACAATGAGCAGTTCTTC.

The chain combines TRBV3-1 with TRBJ2-7; 12 bases align to TRBD2. Germline CDR1 reads LGHDT; CDR2 reads YNNKEL (reference sequence). This CDR3 contains 12 residues. The trim removed 6 bases at V and 12 bases at J, leaving 6 bases unmatched. CDR3 DNA: TGTGCCAGCAGTCGACTAGCGGGAGTAATGTACTTC. The encoded protein is CASSRLAGVMYF.

The rearrangement joins TRBV9 to TRBJ2-7; 9 bases are a match to TRBD2. V was clipped by 4 bases and J by 2 bases; unmatched bases: 7. CDR3 size: 15 residues. Germline values: CDR1 SGDLS, CDR2 YYNGEE. CDR3 loop: CASSPRAGGTYEQYF. As DNA, the CDR3 is TGTGCCAGCAGCCCCCGGGCGGGGGGGACCTACGAGCAGTACTTC.

This sequence joins TRBV12-3 or TRBV12-4 and TRBJ1-2; D is unresolved. This CDR3 contains 13 residues. The V gene lost 6 bases and the J gene lost 7 bases, with 15 bases spanning the gap. CDR3 sequence reads: CASSQTASLGYTF. CDR3 nucleotide sequence: TGTGCCAGCAGCCAGACGGCTAGTCTTGGCTACACCTTC.

This clonotype was recorded a few times. The rearrangement joins TRBV7-2 to TRBJ2-7, with a weak D call TRBD2 (7 bases). In germline, CDR1 is SGHTA, CDR2 FQGNSA. Trimming took off 5 bases at V and 4 bases at J, with 24 bases between the two ends. The CDR3 consists of 17 residues. As DNA, the CDR3 is TGTGCCAGCAGCCCGTCGACTAGTGGGGGGGCCCTTTACGAGCAGTACTTC. Translated, it gives CASSPSTSGGALYEQYF. Looking up the rest from reference TRBV7-2 and TRBJ2-7 gives the full variable domain: GAGVSQSPSNKVTEKGKDVELRCDPISGHTALYWYRQSLGQGLEFLIYFQGNSAPDKSGLPSDRFSAERTGGSVSTLTIQRTQQEDSAVYLCASSPSTSGGALYEQYFGPGTRLTVT.

The gene calls are TRBV20-1 and TRBJ2-7; 7 bases fit TRBD2. The V segment lost 2 bases and the J segment 1 base; nucleotides outside the gene matches: 5. CDR3 length: 14 residues. Germline V lookup: CDR1 DFQATT, CDR2 SNEGSKA (reference sequence). CDR3 residues: CSARFASGSYEQYF. CDR3 coding DNA: TGCAGTGCTAGATTCGCTAGCGGTTCCTACGAGCAGTACTTC.

This clonotype was counted many times. This rearrangement joins TRBV11-1 to TRBJ2-5, with a possible D match to TRBD2 (6 bases). V dropped 5 bases and J dropped 2 bases, with 15 bases sitting between them. The germline gives CDR1 SGHAT, CDR2 FQDESV (reference sequence). The CDR3 loop spans 15 amino acids. The CDR3 DNA reads TGTGCCAGCAGCCGATATCCGGGACTTCAAGAGACCCAGTACTTC. Translation: CASSRYPGLQETQYF.

In its sample, this clonotype was seen a few times. The chain couples TRBV20-1 to TRBJ1-4; 10 bases line up with TRBD1. CDR1 and CDR2 (germline): DFQATT, SNEGSKA (reference sequence). V shed 3 bases and J 4 bases; nucleotides not matched to a gene: 5. This CDR3 region has 15 residues. The CDR3 reads CSARTGGADNEKLFF. In DNA, the CDR3 is TGCAGTGCTAGGACAGGGGGCGCAGATAATGAAAAACTGTTTTTT.

The V gene is TRBV2, the J gene TRBJ2-5; D remains unclear. CDR1 and CDR2 from the germline V gene are SNHLY and FYNNEI. This CDR3 comprises 12 residues. V was trimmed by 8 bases and J by 11 bases, leaving 18 bases between them. CDR3 loop: CASCPYSGEQYF. CDR3 nucleotides: TGTGCCAGCTGTCCGTACAGTGGTGAGCAGTACTTC.

Notes on this clonotype: The germline gene is not matched at one end of the junction; a read error may be the cause. The chain combines TRBV12-3 or TRBV12-4 with TRBJ2-3; TRBD1 is a possible D gene (5 bases). This CDR3 comprises 14 residues. This chain's CDR3 is CASRYQGLTDMQYF. For the CDR3, the DNA is TGTGCCAGCAGATATCAGGGCCTCACAGATATGCAGTATTTT.